These T cell receptor beta chains were read from a single sample in a study of blood T cell repertoires in COVID-19. The data were produced by immunoSEQ multiplex PCR, yet TCRdb's version contains in-frame clones alone and is incomplete. Among about 160,000 clones listed, about 87% were seen once. The sample comprised peripheral blood. The receptors come from a man older than 75 with acute or convalescent COVID-19. The conserved cysteine and the conserved F or W are not part of the CDR3 here. The order of the fields is CDR3 protein, J gene, V gene.

CDR3 protein: ASSLVGAGEASQF; J gene: TRBJ2-1; V gene: TRBV5-1
CDR3 protein: ASDSGQSNQPQH; J gene: TRBJ1-5; V gene: TRBV6-5
CDR3 protein: ASSPNREGGYT; J gene: TRBJ1-2; V gene: TRBV18
CDR3 protein: ASSPGLAGVY; J gene: TRBJ2-3; V gene: TRBV7-8
CDR3 protein: ASTPFRGYGYT; J gene: TRBJ1-2; V gene: TRBV6-5
CDR3 protein: AINGQGDGYT; J gene: TRBJ1-2; V gene: TRBV10-3
CDR3 protein: ASSLVTDTQY; J gene: TRBJ2-3; V gene: TRBV5-5
CDR3 protein: ASYLAGPPNEQF; J gene: TRBJ2-1; V gene: TRBV28
CDR3 protein: ASSQGLAGAYEQY; J gene: TRBJ2-7; V gene: TRBV4-2
CDR3 protein: ASRNEQRNSPLH; J gene: TRBJ1-6; V gene: TRBV28
CDR3 protein: ASSHRTSGGTGELF; J gene: TRBJ2-2; V gene: TRBV3-1/TRBV3-2
CDR3 protein: ASLGTAPSEQY; J gene: TRBJ2-7; V gene: TRBV6-6
CDR3 protein: AISESLTGGGNTEAF; J gene: TRBJ1-1; V gene: TRBV10-3
CDR3 protein: ASSGQGGSPLH; J gene: TRBJ1-6; V gene: TRBV2
CDR3 protein: ATSRDRDRVSPLH; J gene: TRBJ1-6; V gene: TRBV15
CDR3 protein: ASSLAGGANFYEQY; J gene: TRBJ2-7; V gene: TRBV5-1
CDR3 protein: ASKTSGGPSVEQF; J gene: TRBJ2-1; V gene: TRBV2
CDR3 protein: ASSPSGRYNEQF; J gene: TRBJ2-1; V gene: TRBV28
CDR3 protein: ASSPAGYNEQF; J gene: TRBJ2-1; V gene: TRBV28
CDR3 protein: ASSAGTGGGNSPLH; J gene: TRBJ1-6; V gene: TRBV9
CDR3 protein: ASSERGGYEQY; J gene: TRBJ2-7; V gene: TRBV2
CDR3 protein: ASSYAGATNEKLF; J gene: TRBJ1-4; V gene: TRBV6-5
CDR3 protein: ASSPTSGGSYQY; J gene: TRBJ2-5; V gene: TRBV6-2/TRBV6-3
CDR3 protein: ASSLVRTAYEQY; J gene: TRBJ2-7; V gene: TRBV28
CDR3 protein: ASRPTSTDTQY; J gene: TRBJ2-3; V gene: TRBV12-3/TRBV12-4
CDR3 protein: ASSLDSPNEKLF; J gene: TRBJ1-4; V gene: TRBV5-1
CDR3 protein: ASSPVATGVNEQY; J gene: TRBJ2-7; V gene: TRBV5-1
CDR3 protein: ASSEAGLSYNEQF; J gene: TRBJ2-1; V gene: TRBV2
CDR3 protein: ATTPGVKETQY; J gene: TRBJ2-5; V gene: TRBV24-1
CDR3 protein: ASSLPSGTVSYEQY; J gene: TRBJ2-7; V gene: TRBV7-8
CDR3 protein: ASSELGDEQF; J gene: TRBJ2-1; V gene: TRBV6-1
CDR3 protein: ASRKTGANYGYT; J gene: TRBJ1-2; V gene: TRBV7-2
CDR3 protein: ASSLGTSGGTYNEQF; J gene: TRBJ2-1; V gene: TRBV7-7
CDR3 protein: ASSKDPGSNTIY; J gene: TRBJ1-3; V gene: TRBV21-1
CDR3 protein: ASRGQGNTEAF; J gene: TRBJ1-1; V gene: TRBV2
CDR3 protein: ATSDSYNSPLH; J gene: TRBJ1-6; V gene: TRBV24-1
CDR3 protein: ASKSKSGDSNEKLF; J gene: TRBJ1-4; V gene: TRBV5-4
CDR3 protein: ATRPRGGDEQY; J gene: TRBJ2-7; V gene: TRBV19
CDR3 protein: AWTLKGTGGFSPLH; J gene: TRBJ1-6; V gene: TRBV30
CDR3 protein: ASRLGGQGFTDTQY; J gene: TRBJ2-3; V gene: TRBV27
CDR3 protein: ASSQTGGNQPQH; J gene: TRBJ1-5; V gene: TRBV3-1/TRBV3-2
CDR3 protein: ASSGQTGETQY; J gene: TRBJ2-5; V gene: TRBV2
CDR3 protein: ASSPPGTGVADQENIQY; J gene: TRBJ2-4; V gene: TRBV28
CDR3 protein: ASSQGTSGSGETQY; J gene: TRBJ2-5; V gene: TRBV3-1/TRBV3-2
CDR3 protein: ASSSQGGSTEAF; J gene: TRBJ1-1; V gene: TRBV7-2
CDR3 protein: ASSYLDGGGGYT; J gene: TRBJ1-2; V gene: TRBV6-5
CDR3 protein: ASSQDAGTGNTIY; J gene: TRBJ1-3; V gene: TRBV4-2
CDR3 protein: ASSLEGAFYGYT; J gene: TRBJ1-2; V gene: TRBV5-1
CDR3 protein: ASSHAARVTGSPLH; J gene: TRBJ1-6; V gene: TRBV3-1/TRBV3-2
CDR3 protein: ASSVSGGFSYEQY; J gene: TRBJ2-7; V gene: TRBV2